This TCR beta chain was recorded in a study of blood T cell repertoires in COVID-19. Between the trimmed V and J ends, which lost 7 bases and 0 bases, there was a span of 16 bases. CDR1 is LNHDA and CDR2 is SQIVND in the germline V gene (reference sequence). The CDR3 sequence is 15 residues long. In the original analysis: Reference gene primer amplification in the assay estimated nucleated cell counts. Sequencing was performed with immunoSEQ multiplex PCR; in TCRdb, only in-frame clones are kept and a portion is missing. The DNA gave D and trimming, while V, J and clone size come from that table. This sample yields 200,000 or so clones, of which about 86% are seen a single time; around 2.2% belongs to the top ten.

The clonotype was recovered from a woman in her forties or fifties with acute or convalescent COVID-19. This chain links TRBV19 with TRBJ2-7; perhaps TRBD2 as D (6 bases). The sequencing sample was made of peripheral blood. In DNA form, the CDR3 reads TGTGCCAGTAAACTAAGCGGGCAGAACTCCTACGAGCAGTACTTC. Residues: CASKLSGQNSYEQYF.